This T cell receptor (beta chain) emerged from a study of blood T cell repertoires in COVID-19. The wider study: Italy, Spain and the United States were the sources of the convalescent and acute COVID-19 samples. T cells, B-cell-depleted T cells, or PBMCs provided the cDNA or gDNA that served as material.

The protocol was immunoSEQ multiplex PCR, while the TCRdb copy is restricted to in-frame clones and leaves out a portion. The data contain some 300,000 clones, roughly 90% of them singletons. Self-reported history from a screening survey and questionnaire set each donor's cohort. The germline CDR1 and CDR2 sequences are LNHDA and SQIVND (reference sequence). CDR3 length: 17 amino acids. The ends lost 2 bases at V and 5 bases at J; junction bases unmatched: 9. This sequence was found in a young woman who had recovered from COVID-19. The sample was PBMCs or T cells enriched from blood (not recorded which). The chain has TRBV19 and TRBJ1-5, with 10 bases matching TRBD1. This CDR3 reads CASSIFGTGVTDQPQHF. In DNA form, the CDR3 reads TGTGCCAGTAGTATATTTGGGACAGGGGTCACCGATCAGCCCCAGCATTTT.